This is a list of T cell receptor beta chains from one sample in a study of cytomegalovirus exposure and HLA in healthy donors. The table came from immunoSEQ multiplex PCR; TCRdb's copy has only in-frame clones and leaves some out. The sample yields over 85,000 clones, around 76% seen once. What was sequenced was PBMCs. Receptors were obtained from a man aged 25 to 40 in good health and CMV-seropositive. Each CDR3 is given without its conserved first and last residue. Each record gives: CDR3 length, V gene, J gene, CDR3 protein.

cdr3_length: 18; v_call: TRBV2; j_call: TRBJ2-3; cdr3_aa: ASTPTGLAGDLTSTDTQY
cdr3_length: 11; v_call: TRBV6-4; j_call: TRBJ1-1; cdr3_aa: ASSDSPGTEAF
cdr3_length: 13; v_call: TRBV4-1; j_call: TRBJ1-5; cdr3_aa: ASSHDRGGGQPQH
cdr3_length: 11; v_call: TRBV19; j_call: TRBJ2-3; cdr3_aa: ASSGQGPDTQY
cdr3_length: 11; v_call: TRBV7-2; j_call: TRBJ2-1; cdr3_aa: ASSFAWENEQF
cdr3_length: 12; v_call: TRBV28; j_call: TRBJ1-6; cdr3_aa: ASSLGTSDSPLH
cdr3_length: 13; v_call: TRBV7-2; j_call: TRBJ1-6; cdr3_aa: ASSPRSVDNSPLH
cdr3_length: 12; v_call: TRBV11-2; j_call: TRBJ1-1; cdr3_aa: ASRGGQAAVEAF
cdr3_length: 12; v_call: TRBV9; j_call: TRBJ2-1; cdr3_aa: ASTTGTEYNEQF
cdr3_length: 15; v_call: TRBV2; j_call: TRBJ1-5; cdr3_aa: ASRRSWDRASNQPQH
cdr3_length: 10; v_call: TRBV11-3; j_call: TRBJ2-2; cdr3_aa: ASSYGTGELF
cdr3_length: 11; v_call: TRBV19; j_call: TRBJ2-7; cdr3_aa: ASSTRDSYEQY
cdr3_length: 12; v_call: TRBV19; j_call: TRBJ1-5; cdr3_aa: ASSTYRGDQPQH
cdr3_length: 11; v_call: TRBV11-3; j_call: TRBJ2-7; cdr3_aa: ASSLGQSYEQY
cdr3_length: 13; v_call: TRBV11-2; j_call: TRBJ2-7; cdr3_aa: ASSPRDRASYEQY